This is a list of T cell receptor beta chains from one sample in a study of circulating CD8 cells and anti-PD-1 response in melanoma. TCRdb processed the reads anew with MiXCR; each CDR3 protein has one entry. The sample comprises about 2,000 distinct CDR3 sequences, about 6.7% of which are singletons, and 3% to 3.5% rests with the top ten. The sequencing used CD8+ T cells from PBMCs, collected at baseline or after one month of anti-PD-1 therapy (not recorded which). The receptor set was obtained from a human donor with melanoma. The conserved cysteine and the conserved F or W are not part of the CDR3 here.

>TRBV6-4|TRBJ2-1
ASSDSSGGANEQF
>TRBV19|TRBJ2-1
ASSIGNYNEQF
>TRBV9|TRBJ2-7
ASSVNGGLNEEQY
>TRBV28|TRBJ2-6
ASSPLEDGANVLT
>TRBV7-2|TRBJ2-3
ASSPSGGAGDTQY
>TRBV4-1|TRBJ1-5
ASSPRGRAGNQPQH
>TRBV5-4|TRBJ2-1
ASSLRGASEQF
>TRBV19|TRBJ2-1
ASSPSGGARNEQF
>TRBV27|TRBJ1-6
ASSSGRNNSPLH
>TRBV2|TRBJ2-1
ASSAVQGSSYNEQF
>TRBV19|TRBJ2-1
ASSIGGLSYNEQF
>TRBV19|TRBJ2-3
ASSMGSGGRDTQY
>TRBV27|TRBJ2-7
ASSFSGQGTYEQY
>TRBV5-4|TRBJ1-1
ASSLYGNLEAF
>TRBV27|TRBJ1-5
ASGNKGPQH
>TRBV6-5|TRBJ1-1
ASSYSNQMNEAF
>TRBV28|TRBJ2-7
ASSLPGALSEQY
>TRBV7-9|TRBJ1-1
ASSLGQGSNTEAF
>TRBV19|TRBJ1-3
ASSVGTAFGNTIY
>TRBV28|TRBJ2-7
ASSPSGTTYEQY
>TRBV2|TRBJ1-1
ASTRQPSGNTEAF
>TRBV24-1|TRBJ2-2
ATSDLVFGGEAGELF
>TRBV15|TRBJ1-1
ATSRDMGNTEAF